This T cell receptor (beta chain) appears in the sequencing data of a study of T-cell memory formation after mild COVID-19. Study-level findings and limits: Pre-infection memory carried some responding clones, suggesting that cross-reactive memory joined.

5'RACE with constant-segment primers built TCRalpha and TCRbeta cDNA libraries with UMIs. TCRdb recomputed calls from the 5' RACE reads with MiXCR, one row per CDR3 protein. The data hold 40,000 to 55,000 distinct CDR3 sequences, with 7.3% observed a single time. On this clonotype: Its antigen is undetermined.

V dropped 3 bases and J dropped 2 bases, with 9 bases sitting between them. Germline V lookup: CDR1 SGHTA, CDR2 FQGTGA. The CDR3 consists of 14 residues. This receptor was identified in a young man who had mild COVID-19 (a few samples of this study predate the infection). Cell type and time point are not known. Sequencing input: PBMCs or a T cell subset sorted from them (not recorded which). The chain recombines TRBV7-3 with TRBJ2-3; perhaps TRBD1 as D (6 bases). The CDR3 coding sequence is TGTGCCAGCAGCTTCCAGGGACACACAGATACGCAGTATTTT. As protein: CASSFQGHTDTQYF.